This T cell receptor beta chain stems from a study of T cell clonotyping in hematopoietic cell transplantation. Overall study context: Pretransplant recipient samples were taken after cytoreduction. The study, taken as a whole, reports: Recipient TCR diversity dropped after transplant; expanded clonotypes rose from day 30 to 180. No sorting was done, leaving CD4 and CD8 contributions mixed.

V was cut by 4 bases and J by 0 bases, with 4 bases left in between. The CDR3 is 13 residues long. CDR1 and CDR2 (germline): ENHRY, SYGVKD. Details on this clone: Antigen specificity is unknown.

Clones were read by immunoSEQ multiplex PCR, and TCRdb kept only the in-frame ones, dropping some. Of 65,000 to 80,000 clones listed, 90% to 97% were seen once; the top ten hold around 1.7%. Regarding time point: recipient sample about 28 days before transplant, after cytoreduction. The chain has TRBV10-3 and TRBJ1-3, with no clear D. The sequence derives from a woman aged 45-65 years with acute myeloid leukemia. Some clones in this sample may be carry-over from other donors' samples. The sample in question was peripheral blood mononuclear cells, obtained before stem cell transplant. DNA for the CDR3: TGTGCCATCAGTGTTGACTCTGGAAACACCATATATTTT. Protein: CAISVDSGNTIYF.